This T cell receptor (beta chain) was found in a study of blood T cell repertoires in COVID-19. Data came from immunoSEQ multiplex PCR; TCRdb stores just in-frame clones and leaves some out. The sample has 140,000 to 150,000 clones, more than 60% seen once. Looked up from germline, CDR1 is SGHDN and CDR2 is FVKESK. Deletions cut 1 base from V and 3 bases from J, with 6 bases between. This CDR3 contains 14 residues. Material for sequencing was peripheral blood. The rearrangement joins TRBV14 to TRBJ2-2; D gene ambiguous. This sequence originates from a woman aged 60 to 75 with acute or convalescent COVID-19. CDR3 loop: CASSQVKYTGELFF. The CDR3 DNA reads TGTGCCAGCAGCCAAGTCAAATACACCGGGGAGCTGTTTTTT.